Following are 21 T cell receptor beta chains from one sample sequenced in a study of blood T cell repertoires in COVID-19. Data came from immunoSEQ multiplex PCR; TCRdb stores just in-frame clones and leaves some out. The profile shows more than 90,000 clones, over 75% of them singletons. Sample: peripheral blood. All receptors come from a man aged 50 or older with acute or convalescent COVID-19.

The chain has TRBV7-7 and TRBJ2-1, with D tentatively TRBD1 (5 bases). The CDR3 totals 15 residues. From germline, CDR1 is SSHAT and CDR2 FNYEAQ (reference sequence). V was cut by 1 base and J by 6 bases, with 13 bases left in between. The CDR3 sequence: CASSLDSQGGNEQFF. As DNA, the CDR3 is TGTGCCAGCAGCTTAGATAGTCAGGGCGGCAATGAGCAGTTCTTC.

V is TRBV18 and J is TRBJ2-7; 10 nucleotides agree with TRBD2. The germline gives CDR1 KGHSH, CDR2 LQKENI. Unmatched junction bases numbered 26, after V lost 3 bases and J lost 9 bases. The CDR3 runs to 20 residues. DNA for the CDR3: TGTGCCAGCTCACCTGATGCTGGTAGCGGGGGGACCCCGTTACGGAGCGGGCAGTACTTC. Translating it yields CASSPDAGSGGTPLRSGQYF.

This chain joins TRBV14 and TRBJ2-7, with a possible D match to TRBD2 (5 bases). The CDR3 has 12 amino acids. Germline V gives CDR1 SGHDN, CDR2 FVKESK. The V end lost 5 bases, the J end lost 9 bases, and 14 bases lay between the germline ends. CDR3 sequence (DNA): TGTGCCAGCAGCAGGGCCGGGGAACGGCAGTACTTC. Translating it yields CASSRAGERQYF.

The rearrangement uses TRBV11-1 and TRBJ1-1; D is undetermined. The CDR3 is 14 residues long. The germline gives CDR1 SGHAT, CDR2 FQDESV (reference sequence). The V and J ends lost 5 bases and 5 bases respectively, with 15 bases between them. The CDR3 DNA reads as TGTGCCAGCAGCCCCACCCCCCAGAGGACTGAAGCTTTCTTT. Its protein is CASSPTPQRTEAFF.

This clone was recorded only once. V usage is TRBV5-1 and J usage is TRBJ1-1; TRBD1 matches at 8 bases. CDR1 SGHRS and CDR2 YFSETQ come from the germline V gene. The length of the CDR3 is 14 residues. The V and J ends lost 4 bases and 1 base, in that order; junction bases with no gene match: 3. In DNA, the CDR3 is TGCGCCAGCAGCCCACAGGGGGGGAACACTGAAGCTTTCTTT. Translating it yields CASSPQGGNTEAFF.

The chain uses TRBV28 and TRBJ2-7, with D perhaps TRBD1 (6 bases). This CDR3 contains 15 residues. Germline CDR1 and CDR2: MDHEN and SYDVKM. The V and J ends lost 5 bases and 5 bases respectively, with 19 bases between them. The CDR3, as DNA: TGTGCCAGCAGTCCCTTGGACAGTGATTACGACGAGCAGTACTTC. As protein: CASSPLDSDYDEQYF.

The chain employs TRBV4-1 and TRBJ1-5; the match to TRBD1 covers 10 bases. The ends lost 5 bases at V and 9 bases at J; junction bases unmatched: 7. The CDR3 extends over 14 amino acids. Per germline, CDR1 MGHRA and CDR2 YSYEKL. CDR3 protein: CASSKGQGNWPQHF. CDR3 nucleotide sequence: TGCGCCAGCAGCAAGGGACAGGGGAATTGGCCCCAGCATTTT.

The chain is built from TRBV5-1 and TRBJ1-3; 7 nucleotides align to TRBD1. The V gene's germline CDR1 is SGHRS and CDR2 YFSETQ. The CDR3 extends over 13 amino acids. Trimming cost V 4 bases and J 4 bases; bases outside gene matches: 2. CDR3 DNA sequence: TGCGCCAGCAGCCCGACAGGGGGAAACACCATATATTTT. Encoded protein: CASSPTGGNTIYF. Full variable domain (rest looked up from reference TRBV5-1 and TRBJ1-3): KAGVTQTPRYLIKTRGQQVTLSCSPISGHRSVSWYQQTPGQGLQFLFEYFSETQRNKGNFPGRFSGRQFSNSRSEMNVSTLELGDSALYLCASSPTGGNTIYFGEGSWLTVV.

The J gene is TRBJ2-1, the V gene TRBV19; D may be TRBD2 (6 bases). Looked up from germline, CDR1 is LNHDA and CDR2 is SQIVND (reference sequence). CDR3 size: 14 residues. Trimming stripped 5 bases from V and 4 bases from J, with 12 bases between. The CDR3 loop reads CASSSPGLYNEQFF. The CDR3 coding sequence is TGTGCCAGTAGTTCCCCCGGACTATACAATGAGCAGTTCTTC.

This clone appeared a single time. This chain joins TRBV15 and TRBJ2-2; no clear D. The germline V gene has CDR1 LNHNV and CDR2 YYDKDF (reference sequence). The CDR3 has 15 residues. V was shortened by 2 bases and J by 7 bases, with 14 bases between the two germline ends. CDR3 protein: CATSRSMKVGGELFF. DNA of the CDR3: TGTGCCACCAGCAGATCCATGAAAGTCGGCGGGGAGCTGTTTTTT. Full variable domain (missing parts from reference TRBV15 and TRBJ2-2): DAMVIQNPRYQVTQFGKPVTLSCSQTLNHNVMYWYQQKSSQAPKLLFHYYDKDFNNEADTPDNFQSRRPNTSFCFLDIRSPGLGDTAMYLCATSRSMKVGGELFFGEGSRLTVL.

This sequence joins TRBV5-1 and TRBJ2-5, with a weak D call TRBD1 (6 bases). CDR1 and CDR2 from the germline V gene are SGHRS and YFSETQ. V gave up 2 bases and J gave up 5 bases, with 10 bases separating them. This CDR3 contains 13 residues. Here the CDR3 DNA reads TGCGCCAGCAGCTTACAGGGTGCGGAGACCCAGTACTTC. Its translation is CASSLQGAETQYF.

The CDR3 DNA reads as TGCGCCAGCAGCATGATATACAGGGGGACCAAAAACATTCAGTACTTC. It yields the protein CASSMIYRGTKNIQYF. The J gene is TRBJ2-4, the V gene TRBV5-1; 8 nucleotides match TRBD1. V gave up 4 bases and J gave up 2 bases; unmatched junction bases: 8. The CDR3 has 16 residues. Looked up from germline, CDR1 is SGHRS and CDR2 is YFSETQ.

The V call is TRBV15, the J call TRBJ2-7; 15 bases map to TRBD2. Germline V CDR1 and CDR2: LNHNV, YYDKDF (reference sequence). After removal of 3 bases from V and 7 bases from J, the junction contained 7 bases not matched to a gene. The CDR3 has 16 amino acids. The CDR3 region is CATSRGGLAGGKEQYF. The CDR3 nucleotides read TGTGCCACCAGCAGGGGGGGACTAGCGGGAGGAAAAGAGCAGTACTTC.

The rearrangement uses TRBV4-1 and TRBJ2-5; D unclear. This CDR3 is 15 amino acids long. Germline V lookup: CDR1 MGHRA, CDR2 YSYEKL. V was clipped by 2 bases and J by 7 bases, with 17 bases between them. In DNA, the CDR3 is TGCGCCAGCAGCCAATTAGACTCTCCCGGCGGGACCCAGTACTTC. Its translation: CASSQLDSPGGTQYF.

This clone was seen only once. V is TRBV24-1 and J is TRBJ2-2; D is possibly TRBD1 (5 bases). The germline gives CDR1 KGHDR, CDR2 SFDVKD. The CDR3 runs to 15 residues. Between the trimmed V and J ends, which lost 9 bases and 1 base, there was a span of 14 bases. The CDR3 loop reads CATGAGNQNTGELFF. Here the CDR3 DNA reads TGTGCCACCGGAGCAGGGAATCAGAACACCGGGGAGCTGTTTTTT.

The chain links TRBV7-9 to TRBJ2-1, with TRBD2 matching 12 bases. The CDR3 length is 15 residues. J lost 6 bases, V lost 3 bases, and 3 bases had no gene match. Germline V gives CDR1 SEHNR, CDR2 FQNEAQ (reference sequence). The CDR3 DNA reads as TGTGCCAGCAGCTTTTGGACTAGCGGGGTCAATGAGCAGTTCTTC. Translating it yields CASSFWTSGVNEQFF.

The J gene is TRBJ1-5, the V gene TRBV5-1; unclear D gene. CDR3 length equals 14 residues. Germline CDR1 reads SGHRS; CDR2 reads YFSETQ. V was clipped by 0 bases and J by 2 bases, with 6 bases between them. CDR3 bases: TGCGCCAGCAGCTTGGGGGAGCGCAATCAGCCCCAGCATTTT. It yields the protein CASSLGERNQPQHF.

The chain couples TRBV6-5 to TRBJ1-6; 8 nucleotides line up with TRBD1. J gave up 9 bases and V 0 bases, and 4 bases lay outside the gene matches. The CDR3 contains 15 residues. Per germline, CDR1 MNHEY and CDR2 SVGAGI. The CDR3 sequence is CASSYSAQGVSPLHF. CDR3 coding DNA: TGTGCCAGCAGTTACTCCGCACAGGGGGTTTCACCCCTCCACTTT.

The chain is built from TRBV19 and TRBJ1-1, with D unclear. CDR3 length: 14 amino acids. V was cut by 6 bases and J by 7 bases, with 18 bases left in between. CDR1 and CDR2 from the germline V gene are LNHDA and SQIVND (reference sequence). The CDR3 is CASRPGLAPSEAFF. CDR3 sequence (DNA): TGTGCCAGTAGACCGGGTCTCGCTCCCAGTGAAGCTTTCTTT.

This clone was picked up a small number of times. The chain joins TRBV13 to TRBJ1-1; possible D gene TRBD1, 6 bases. Germline V gives CDR1 PRHDT, CDR2 FYEKMQ (reference sequence). CDR3 length: 15 amino acids. V was cut by 1 base and J by 1 base, with 10 bases left in between. CDR3: CASSLEDSWNTEAFF. CDR3 nucleotides: TGTGCCAGCAGCTTAGAGGACAGCTGGAACACTGAAGCTTTCTTT.

V and J are TRBV6-5 and TRBJ2-7, with TRBD1 matching 8 bases. The V segment lost 6 bases and the J segment 1 base; nucleotides outside the gene matches: 5. The CDR3 is made up of 14 amino acids. Looked up from germline, CDR1 is MNHEY and CDR2 is SVGAGI. CDR3 region: CASRTQGVSYEQYF. DNA for the CDR3: TGTGCCAGCAGGACACAGGGGGTGTCCTACGAGCAGTACTTC.